A single sample is the source of the 5 T cell receptor beta chains below, sequenced in a study of monozygotic twins with cystic fibrosis. Here immunoSEQ multiplex PCR was the method, and the copy in TCRdb shows in-frame clones only, minus some. The sample gives about 35,000 clones, approximately 72% of which show up once; about 0.8% is in the top ten. The sequenced sample consisted of blood. The receptors stem from a girl aged 10 to 17 with cystic fibrosis.

The chain uses TRBV7-2 and TRBJ2-7; D may be TRBD1 or TRBD2 (5 bases each). The CDR3 covers 13 residues. The V gene lost 3 bases and the J gene lost 7 bases, with 13 bases spanning the gap. Germline V gene lookup returns CDR1 SGHTA and CDR2 FQGNSA. CDR3 amino acids: CASSFMGVGEQYF. The CDR3 DNA follows: TGTGCCAGCAGCTTCATGGGGGTCGGGGAGCAGTACTTC.

The J gene is TRBJ2-3, the V gene TRBV6-1; D is possibly TRBD1 or TRBD2 (5 bases each). The CDR3 loop spans 13 amino acids. Trimming cost V 5 bases and J 8 bases, with 14 bases left between them. Germline values: CDR1 MNHNS, CDR2 SASEGT. The CDR3 spells CASSSGPRGTQYF. The CDR3 nucleotides are TGTGCCAGCAGTTCGGGGCCAAGGGGTACGCAGTATTTT.

V gene TRBV4-3 combines with J gene TRBJ2-2, with 8 bases fitting TRBD1. After removal of 0 bases from V and 3 bases from J, the junction contained 12 bases not matched to a gene. The length of the CDR3 is 19 residues. Germline values: CDR1 LGHNA, CDR2 YSLEER. CDR3 sequence: CASSQDVGLRGLDTGELFF. The CDR3 nucleotides read TGCGCCAGCAGCCAAGATGTGGGCCTCAGGGGGCTGGACACCGGGGAGCTGTTTTTT.

The chain carries TRBV9 and TRBJ2-1; a weak D match, TRBD2 (6 bases). The V end lost 0 bases, the J end lost 6 bases, and 10 bases lay between the germline ends. Looked up from germline, CDR1 is SGDLS and CDR2 is YYNGEE. The CDR3 is 14 amino acids. The CDR3 loop is CASSVARGSNEQFF. In DNA form, the CDR3 reads TGTGCCAGCAGCGTAGCTCGGGGGAGCAATGAGCAGTTCTTC.

This clone came up a few times. The chain combines TRBV4-3 with TRBJ2-1; no clear D gene. Germline lookup yields CDR1 LGHNA and CDR2 YSLEER. CDR3 length equals 13 residues. Trimming removed 0 bases at V and 8 bases at J, with 8 bases between. The CDR3 protein is CASSQETRDEQFF. CDR3 sequence (DNA): TGCGCCAGCAGCCAAGAAACCCGGGATGAGCAGTTCTTC.